The 19 T cell receptor beta chains presented below share a single source sample, sequenced in a study of OX40 agonist ivuxolimab in advanced cancers. The method was immunoSEQ multiplex PCR; TCRdb's version includes in-frame clones alone and lacks a portion of them. The sample has more than 50,000 clones, 80% to 95% seen once. The sample in question was CD4+ or CD8+ T cells sorted from blood, obtained in a trial of the OX40 agonist ivuxolimab. These receptor sequences come from an adult with an advanced solid tumor such as melanoma, head and neck, liver or kidney cancer.

The rearrangement joins TRBV28 to TRBJ1-2; D not resolved. Germline loops: CDR1 MDHEN, CDR2 SYDVKM. The CDR3 spans 13 residues. Trimming removed 6 bases at V and 3 bases at J, with 11 bases between. This CDR3 is CASRPLNHYGYTF. In DNA form, the CDR3 reads TGTGCCAGCAGGCCATTAAATCACTATGGCTACACCTTC.

The chain employs TRBV7-8 and TRBJ2-5; 9 bases align to TRBD2. The CDR3 sequence is 16 residues long. The germline CDR1 and CDR2 sequences are SGHVS and FQNEAQ. V shed 5 bases, J shed 0 bases, and the junction held 7 bases outside the gene matches. As DNA, the CDR3 is TGTGCCAGCAGCCCCGCTATAGCGGGGGACCAAGAGACCCAGTACTTC. Its translation: CASSPAIAGDQETQYF.

V usage is TRBV20-1 and J usage is TRBJ2-7, with D perhaps TRBD1 (6 bases). The CDR3 has 11 amino acids. Germline V gene sequence: CDR1 DFQATT, CDR2 SNEGSKA (reference sequence). Trimming removed 6 bases from V and 5 bases from J, with 11 bases in between. DNA of the CDR3: TGCAGTGCGAGACAGGTCAACGAGCAGTACTTC. Protein sequence: CSARQVNEQYF.

The CDR3 nucleotides are TGTGCCAGCAGCCCGTTTCTAGCGGGGGAGGACAATGAGCAGTTCTTC. Amino acids: CASSPFLAGEDNEQFF. The chain joins TRBV11-2 to TRBJ2-1; 10 positions match TRBD2. This CDR3 is 16 amino acids long. Germline loops: CDR1 SGHAT, CDR2 FQNNGV. Unmatched junction bases numbered 9, after V lost 5 bases and J lost 5 bases.

CDR3 DNA sequence: TGTGCCAGCAGTGGGGGCGCACTGCTGAACACTGAAGCTTTCTTT. Protein product: CASSGGALLNTEAFF. The chain recombines TRBV27 with TRBJ1-1, with D maybe TRBD1 (6 bases). Germline V gene sequence: CDR1 MNHEY, CDR2 SMNVEV (reference sequence). V was cut by 5 bases and J by 0 bases, with 13 bases left in between. There are 15 residues in the CDR3.

The chain couples TRBV6-1 to TRBJ2-1; TRBD2 matches 12 bases. Unmatched junction bases numbered 2, after V lost 10 bases and J lost 4 bases. This CDR3 spans 13 amino acids. From germline, CDR1 is MNHNS and CDR2 SASEGT. Here the CDR3 reads CATLAGGYNEQFF. DNA of the CDR3: TGTGCCACTCTAGCGGGAGGGTACAATGAGCAGTTCTTC.

This chain uses TRBV4-1 with TRBJ2-2; 8 positions match TRBD1. V shed 1 base, J shed 6 bases, and the junction held 1 base outside the gene matches. CDR3 length: 14 amino acids. CDR1 is MGHRA, CDR2 YSYEKL, per germline. The CDR3 reads CASSQVQGAGELFF. DNA of the CDR3: TGCGCCAGCAGCCAAGTACAGGGGGCCGGGGAGCTGTTTTTT.

The chain carries TRBV7-9 and TRBJ1-1; D remains unclear. V lost 2 bases to trimming and J lost 6 bases, with 4 bases between them. The CDR3 is made up of 11 amino acids. CDR1 SEHNR and CDR2 FQNEAQ come from the germline V gene (reference sequence). The CDR3, as DNA: TGTGCCAGCAGCTTACCAGCTGAAGCTTTCTTT. Amino acids: CASSLPAEAFF.

V gene TRBV12-5 combines with J gene TRBJ2-3, with D hard to call. The CDR3 spans 11 residues. Trimming removed 7 bases at V and 2 bases at J, with 4 bases between. CDR1 and CDR2 from the germline V gene are LGHNT and FRNRAP. CDR3 loop: CASAHTDTQYF. The CDR3 coding sequence is TGTGCTAGTGCCCACACAGATACGCAGTATTTT.

The CDR3 DNA reads TGTGCCAGCGGGTCGGGACAGGGGAACACTGAAGCTTTCTTT. This encodes CASGSGQGNTEAFF. The rearrangement uses TRBV28 and TRBJ1-1, with 9 bases fitting TRBD1. The V segment lost 8 bases and the J segment 1 base; nucleotides outside the gene matches: 5. Germline assignment: CDR1 MDHEN and CDR2 SYDVKM. The CDR3 extends over 14 amino acids.

The V and J genes are TRBV6-5 and TRBJ2-3; TRBD2 agrees at 9 bases. Trimming cost V 10 bases and J 0 bases; bases outside gene matches: 8. Germline CDR1 MNHEY, CDR2 SVGAGI. The CDR3 runs 15 residues. DNA of the CDR3: TGTGCCACCTCTAGCGGGGCCTTTAGCACAGATACGCAGTATTTT. Protein: CATSSGAFSTDTQYF.

The table lists this clone with a few counts. The genes are TRBV5-6 and TRBJ1-1; D gene uncertain. The CDR3 runs 13 residues. Per the germline V gene, CDR1 is SGHDT and CDR2 is YYEEEE. The V and J ends lost 1 base and 2 bases respectively, with 6 bases between them. CDR3 residues: CASSLLDNTEAFF. The CDR3 nucleotides read TGTGCCAGCAGCTTGCTGGATAACACTGAAGCTTTCTTT.

A single count supports this clone. The CDR3 nucleotides read TGTGCCTGGAGTACCCCTCGACAGGGACGGACTGAAGCTTTCTTT. It yields the protein CAWSTPRQGRTEAFF. The chain employs TRBV30 and TRBJ1-1; 7 bases fit TRBD1. The CDR3 has 15 residues. The V gene end was trimmed by 2 bases and the J gene end by 5 bases; junction bases not matched to a gene: 11. CDR1 is GTSNPN, CDR2 SVGIG, per germline (reference sequence).

The chain has TRBV11-1 and TRBJ2-3; 8 bases line up with TRBD2. Germline trimming cut 6 bases from V and 2 bases from J; bases unmatched to any gene: 7. Germline assignment: CDR1 SGHAT and CDR2 FQDESV (reference sequence). The CDR3 has 15 amino acids. In DNA, the CDR3 is TGTGCCAGCAGTTTTACTAGCGGAACCACAGATACGCAGTATTTT. Protein product: CASSFTSGTTDTQYF.

The chain links TRBV2 to TRBJ2-7, with D possibly TRBD2 on 6 matching bases. V was cut by 3 bases and J by 1 base, with 10 bases left in between. The CDR3 consists of 14 residues. The germline CDR1 and CDR2 sequences are SNHLY and FYNNEI. The CDR3 protein is CASSEAGPSYEQYF. Here the CDR3 DNA reads TGTGCCAGCAGTGAGGCGGGGCCGTCCTACGAGCAGTACTTC.

To note about this clone: The same CDR3 can be traced to other DNA sequences in this sample. The genes are TRBV6-5 and TRBJ2-7, with D possibly TRBD2 on 5 matching bases. CDR1 MNHEY and CDR2 SVGAGI come from the germline V gene. V lost 0 bases, J lost 4 bases, and 7 bases lay in between. The CDR3 is made up of 13 amino acids. The CDR3 DNA reads TGTGCCAGCAGTTACTCCGAGGGTTACGAGCAGTACTTC. Encoded protein: CASSYSEGYEQYF.

V gene TRBV4-2 combines with J gene TRBJ1-1; possible D gene TRBD1, 5 bases. V lost 0 bases to trimming and J lost 10 bases, with 12 bases between them. The length of the CDR3 is 13 residues. The germline V gene encodes CDR1 LGHNA and CDR2 YNFKEQ. The chain's CDR3 is CASSQENGGLAFF. CDR3 nucleotide sequence: TGTGCCAGCAGCCAAGAAAATGGGGGGTTAGCTTTCTTT.

This chain connects TRBV5-6 to TRBJ1-1; D not certain. The CDR3 extends over 14 amino acids. The germline gives CDR1 SGHDT, CDR2 YYEEEE. V lost 3 bases, J lost 6 bases, and 15 bases lay in between. The CDR3 region has the DNA TGTGCCAGCAGCTCCTTAATCAACCCCCCTGAAGCTTTCTTT. Protein sequence: CASSSLINPPEAFF.

The chain combines TRBV7-6 with TRBJ2-7, with 12 bases identical to TRBD1. This CDR3 spans 15 amino acids. Germline CDR1 SGHVS, CDR2 FNYEAQ. Trimming cost V 3 bases and J 6 bases; bases outside gene matches: 6. As DNA, the CDR3 is TGTGCCAGCAGCTTTGCCGGGACAGGGGGCAGCGAGCAGTACTTC. Protein: CASSFAGTGGSEQYF.